This T cell receptor beta chain was found in a study of blood T cell repertoires in COVID-19. Repertoires were generated with immunoSEQ multiplex PCR, while TCRdb's copy carries only in-frame clones and drops some. This table holds 200,000 to 250,000 clones, roughly 84% found once. V lost 4 bases and J 1 base, leaving 14 bases between the germline ends. Germline loops: CDR1 SGHRS, CDR2 YFSETQ. This CDR3 is built from 15 residues. Source material: peripheral blood. This clonotype originated in a woman aged 55-70 years who had recovered from COVID-19. The rearrangement uses TRBV5-1 and TRBJ1-1; the D gene is possibly TRBD1 (6 bases). CDR3 nucleotide sequence: TGCGCCAGCAGCCTTACAGGGCCACCGAACACTGAAGCTTTCTTT. Encoded protein: CASSLTGPPNTEAFF.